These 32 T cell receptor beta chains were all obtained from the same sample, sequenced in a study of blood T cell repertoires in COVID-19. Repertoires were generated with immunoSEQ multiplex PCR, while TCRdb's copy carries only in-frame clones and drops some. The table includes more than 60,000 clones, 70% to 90% detected once. Sequencing input: peripheral blood. Receptors were obtained from a woman of 80 years or more with active or convalescent COVID-19.

The rearrangement uses TRBV6-5 and TRBJ2-5; 14 nucleotides agree with TRBD2. Losses at the gene ends were 4 bases for V and 2 bases for J; bases not matched to a gene: 3. Germline values: CDR1 MNHEY, CDR2 SVGAGI. CDR3 length equals 16 residues. The CDR3 region has the DNA TGTGCCAGCAGTTCCGGACTAGCGGGGGGTCAAGAGACCCAGTACTTC. As protein: CASSSGLAGGQETQYF.

The CDR3 is CASSLTTGLHEQYF. Here the CDR3 DNA reads TGTGCCAGCAGCCTTACGACAGGGCTCCACGAGCAGTACTTC. J is TRBJ2-7 and V is TRBV9, with 7 nucleotides matching TRBD1. CDR3 length equals 14 residues. The germline V gene encodes CDR1 SGDLS and CDR2 YYNGEE. V shed 4 bases, J shed 5 bases, and the junction held 9 bases outside the gene matches.

This clone occurred a few times. CDR3 in DNA: TGTGCCAGCAGCGAGGGACTAGCGGGGGGACCCTACTTC. This codes for CASSEGLAGGPYF. The rearrangement links TRBV3-1 (or the pseudogene TRBV3-2) to TRBJ2-7; 15 bases align to TRBD2. The CDR3 is made up of 13 amino acids. After removal of 5 bases from V and 13 bases from J, the junction contained 6 bases not matched to a gene. The germline CDR1 and CDR2 sequences are LGHDT and YNNKEL (reference sequence).

The CDR3 sequence is CASSVWSGRELFF. CDR3 DNA: TGTGCCAGCAGCGTATGGTCCGGTCGGGAGCTGTTTTTT. J is TRBJ2-2 and V is TRBV9; no reliable D call. Germline CDR1 SGDLS, CDR2 YYNGEE. V was cut by 1 base and J by 9 bases, with 10 bases left in between. The CDR3 spans 13 residues.

This clone appeared a single time. The genes are TRBV6-2 or TRBV6-3 and TRBJ2-5, with D perhaps TRBD2 (5 bases). V was shortened by 5 bases and J by 4 bases, with 20 bases between the two germline ends. The germline gives CDR1 MNHEY, CDR2 SVGEGT. This CDR3 spans 16 amino acids. Written as DNA, the CDR3 is TGTGCCAGCAGTACAGCGTCCCGGGGATTTCGAGAGACCCAGTACTTC. Its protein is CASSTASRGFRETQYF.

The J gene is TRBJ1-1, the V gene TRBV5-4; D is unclear. The germline V gene has CDR1 SGHNT and CDR2 YYREEE (reference sequence). V gave up 3 bases and J gave up 11 bases, with 23 bases separating them. The CDR3 loop spans 15 amino acids. The CDR3 here is CASSSPGLVGSTAFF. The CDR3 bases are TGTGCCAGCAGCTCCCCCGGCCTTGTGGGTAGCACGGCTTTCTTT.

The chain is built from TRBV19 and TRBJ2-3; 14 bases fit TRBD2. This CDR3 comprises 18 residues. The ends lost 7 bases at V and 2 bases at J; junction bases unmatched: 11. The germline gives CDR1 LNHDA, CDR2 SQIVND (reference sequence). Here the CDR3 DNA reads TGTGCCAGTAAGCGTACGGGGACTAGCGGGAGAACCACAGATACGCAGTATTTT. It translates to CASKRTGTSGRTTDTQYF.

The chain uses TRBV9 and TRBJ1-5, with 7 nucleotides matching TRBD1. This CDR3 comprises 13 residues. Germline loops: CDR1 SGDLS, CDR2 YYNGEE. With 3 bases clipped from V and 4 bases from J, the junction kept 1 base outside the gene matches. The CDR3 nucleotides read TGTGCCAGCAGCGAGGGACAGAATCAGCCCCAGCATTTT. This codes for CASSEGQNQPQHF.

The chain recombines TRBV20-1 with TRBJ2-1; 7 bases are shared with TRBD2. The CDR3 has 14 residues. Germline-derived CDR1 and CDR2 are DFQATT and SNEGSKA (reference sequence). V shed 3 bases and J 2 bases; nucleotides not matched to a gene: 4. Written as DNA, the CDR3 is TGCAGTGCTAGTCCCGGACTAGCCTACAATGAGCAGTTCTTC. Translation gives CSASPGLAYNEQFF.

This sequence joins TRBV7-3 and TRBJ2-1, with 8 bases identical to TRBD2. The CDR3 spans 14 residues. Germline assignment: CDR1 SGHTA and CDR2 FQGTGA. J was trimmed by 3 bases and V by 4 bases; bases with no gene match: 2. CDR3: CASSSAGGYNEQFF. In DNA form, the CDR3 reads TGTGCCAGCAGCTCCGCGGGGGGCTACAATGAGCAGTTCTTC.

V usage is TRBV7-2 and J usage is TRBJ2-1, with 7 bases that match TRBD1. CDR1 is SGHTA, CDR2 FQGNSA, per germline. This CDR3 is 13 amino acids long. Germline trimming cut 2 bases from V and 9 bases from J; bases unmatched to any gene: 4. CDR3 region: CASSLQTGTEQFF. CDR3 nucleotides: TGTGCCAGCAGCTTACAGACAGGGACTGAGCAGTTCTTC. Filled out from reference TRBV7-2 and TRBJ2-1, the complete variable domain reads GAGVSQSPSNKVTEKGKDVELRCDPISGHTALYWYRQSLGQGLEFLIYFQGNSAPDKSGLPSDRFSAERTGGSVSTLTIQRTQQEDSAVYLCASSLQTGTEQFFGPGTRLTVL.

V gene TRBV6-6 combines with J gene TRBJ1-1; 8 bases agree with TRBD1. This CDR3 region has 16 residues. The V segment lost 0 bases and the J segment 7 bases; nucleotides outside the gene matches: 10. CDR1 and CDR2 from the germline V gene are MNHNY and SVGAGI (reference sequence). The CDR3 is CASSYSHDRGGGEAFF. The CDR3 bases are TGTGCCAGCAGTTACTCTCACGACAGGGGAGGCGGTGAAGCTTTCTTT.

The chain joins TRBV18 to TRBJ1-1; 7 bases line up with TRBD1. The V segment lost 4 bases and the J segment 0 bases; nucleotides outside the gene matches: 2. The CDR3 length is 14 residues. Germline values: CDR1 KGHSH, CDR2 LQKENI. This CDR3 is CASSRQGLNTEAFF. CDR3 nucleotide sequence: TGTGCCAGCTCACGACAGGGTTTGAACACTGAAGCTTTCTTT.

The rearrangement uses TRBV30 and TRBJ2-5; 10 bases fit TRBD1. From germline, CDR1 is GTSNPN and CDR2 SVGIG (reference sequence). There are 15 residues in the CDR3. V shed 5 bases, J shed 5 bases, and the junction held 11 bases outside the gene matches. The CDR3 DNA sequence: TGTGCCTGGGACCTCGGACAGGGGGAGGGGGAGACCCAGTACTTC. It translates to CAWDLGQGEGETQYF.

The chain combines TRBV23-1 with TRBJ2-2; 11 bases match TRBD2. TRBV23-1 is an ORF, and what it does is uncertain. After removal of 4 bases from V and 6 bases from J, the junction contained 10 bases not matched to a gene. This CDR3 spans 17 amino acids. The CDR3 here is CASSPSTSGSLPGELFF. The CDR3 coding sequence is TGCGCCAGCAGTCCGTCTACTAGCGGGAGTTTGCCCGGGGAGCTGTTTTTT.

This CDR3 is CASSPLDGGGGQPQHF. The CDR3 DNA sequence: TGTGCCAGCAGCCCGCTAGATGGGGGCGGGGGTCAGCCCCAGCATTTT. V is TRBV7-9 and J is TRBJ1-5, with D possibly being TRBD1 (6 bases). Trimming removed 5 bases from V and 6 bases from J, with 20 bases in between. Germline V lookup: CDR1 SEHNR, CDR2 FQNEAQ (reference sequence). The CDR3 is 16 amino acids.

This chain joins TRBV19 and TRBJ1-4; TRBD1 agrees at 8 bases. CDR3 length: 17 amino acids. Germline V gives CDR1 LNHDA, CDR2 SQIVND (reference sequence). Trimming cost V 3 bases and J 7 bases; bases outside gene matches: 13. CDR3 in DNA: TGTGCCAGTAGTATGGCCCCTAGGCAGGGGGCGTTTGAAAAACTGTTTTTT. Protein product: CASSMAPRQGAFEKLFF.

This clone was observed a single time. This CDR3 is CASSFAGGMNTEAFF. The CDR3 region has the DNA TGCGCCAGCAGCTTCGCTGGGGGGATGAACACTGAAGCTTTCTTT. V gene TRBV5-1 combines with J gene TRBJ1-1; tentatively, D is TRBD1 (5 bases). This CDR3 contains 15 residues. Trimming left V 2 bases short and J 0 bases short, with 11 bases between. CDR1 is SGHRS and CDR2 is YFSETQ in the germline V gene.

This chain uses TRBV29-1 with TRBJ2-5, with D unclear. This CDR3 has 11 residues. Germline loops: CDR1 SQVTM, CDR2 ANQGSEA. V was cut by 5 bases and J by 5 bases, with 9 bases left in between. The CDR3 coding sequence is TGCAGCGTTCAAGGGCGGGAGACCCAGTACTTC. Its translation: CSVQGRETQYF.

J is TRBJ2-1 and V is TRBV19; 13 bases match TRBD2. The V gene end was trimmed by 5 bases and the J gene end by 2 bases; junction bases not matched to a gene: 6. The CDR3 is 17 residues long. The germline CDR1 and CDR2 sequences are LNHDA and SQIVND (reference sequence). CDR3 nucleotides: TGTGCCAGTAGTCCCGGGACTAGCGGGGACCCCTACAATGAGCAGTTCTTC. Residues: CASSPGTSGDPYNEQFF.

The chain links TRBV10-3 to TRBJ1-1; 9 nucleotides match TRBD1. Germline CDR1 reads ENHRY; CDR2 reads SYGVKD. This CDR3 contains 15 residues. V trimming: 3 bases; J trimming: 1 base; junction bases outside the gene matches: 3. The chain's CDR3 is CAISEWGQGNTEAFF. CDR3 in DNA: TGTGCCATCAGTGAATGGGGACAGGGGAACACTGAAGCTTTCTTT.

The gene calls are TRBV28 and TRBJ2-3, with 8 bases that match TRBD2. The germline CDR1 and CDR2 sequences are MDHEN and SYDVKM. The ends lost 6 bases at V and 0 bases at J; junction bases unmatched: 5. The CDR3 has 15 amino acids. CDR3 region: CASSPSGSSTDTQYF. CDR3 DNA: TGTGCCAGCAGCCCTAGCGGGTCTAGCACAGATACGCAGTATTTT. The full variable domain, with the rest looked up from reference TRBV28 and TRBJ2-3, is DVKVTQSSRYLVKRTGEKVFLECVQDMDHENMFWYRQDPGLGLRLIYFSYDVKMKEKGDIPEGYSVSREKKERFSLILESASTNQTSMYLCASSPSGSSTDTQYFGPGTRLTVL.

J is TRBJ2-1 and V is TRBV21-1; TRBD2 is taken as the D call from the table, unchecked against the DNA. TRBV21-1 is classified as a pseudogene. The CDR3 length is 16 residues. The CDR3 nucleotides read TGTGCCAGCAGCAAAATACTAGCGGGTAGTTACAATGAGCAGTTCTTC. This encodes CASSKILAGSYNEQFF.

This sequence joins TRBV4-3 and TRBJ2-1; tentatively, D is TRBD2 (7 bases). Trimming pared 4 bases from V and 9 bases from J, leaving 19 bases between. The CDR3 covers 15 residues. Germline CDR1 reads LGHNA; CDR2 reads YSLEER. The CDR3 region has the DNA TGCGCCAGCAGCCTCCAGACGGGGGGCGGCGGTGAGCAGTTCTTC. Encoded protein: CASSLQTGGGGEQFF.

The chain carries TRBV11-2 and TRBJ2-5; no clear D. The CDR3 has 13 amino acids. The V gene lost 7 bases and the J gene lost 2 bases, with 11 bases spanning the gap. In germline, CDR1 is SGHAT, CDR2 FQNNGV. The CDR3 here is CASTRDFQETQYF. The CDR3 DNA is TGTGCCAGCACCAGAGACTTTCAAGAGACCCAGTACTTC.

This rearrangement joins TRBV10-3 to TRBJ1-4, with 7 positions matching TRBD1. The CDR3 spans 13 residues. Germline CDR1 and CDR2: ENHRY and SYGVKD. The V gene end was trimmed by 10 bases and the J gene end by 0 bases; junction bases not matched to a gene: 2. The CDR3 loop is CASTGATNEKLFF. The CDR3 coding sequence is TGTGCCAGCACAGGGGCAACTAATGAAAAACTGTTTTTT.

This clone was observed once. The chain carries TRBV6-4 and TRBJ2-3; 9 nucleotides agree with TRBD1. Germline assignment: CDR1 MRHNA and CDR2 SNTAGT. The CDR3 loop spans 14 amino acids. The V and J ends lost 6 bases and 1 base, in that order; junction bases with no gene match: 2. The CDR3 sequence is CASRRTGGTDTQYF. CDR3 nucleotides: TGTGCCAGCAGAAGGACAGGGGGCACAGATACGCAGTATTTT.

This clone was found a few times. The chain uses TRBV19 and TRBJ1-6, with D unresolved. This CDR3 contains 15 residues. V was pared by 6 bases and J by 0 bases, with 9 bases between. CDR1 and CDR2 (germline): LNHDA, SQIVND (reference sequence). The CDR3 sequence: CASRSGSSYNSPLHF. The CDR3, as DNA: TGTGCCAGTAGGAGCGGGAGCTCCTATAATTCACCCCTCCACTTT.

The genes are TRBV24-1 and TRBJ2-5; 10 nucleotides align to TRBD1. In germline, CDR1 is KGHDR, CDR2 SFDVKD. The J segment lost 5 bases and the V segment lost 5 bases, leaving 13 bases of the junction unmatched. The CDR3 consists of 17 residues. Here the CDR3 reads CATSANWGTGVRETQYF. The CDR3 DNA sequence: TGTGCCACCAGTGCCAATTGGGGGACAGGGGTTAGGGAGACCCAGTACTTC.

The chain is built from TRBV18 and TRBJ1-1, with 7 bases that match TRBD1. The germline V gene encodes CDR1 KGHSH and CDR2 LQKENI. V was clipped by 2 bases and J by 5 bases; unmatched bases: 5. This CDR3 is built from 14 residues. The CDR3 here is CASSPGTAQTEAFF. The CDR3 DNA reads as TGTGCCAGCTCACCAGGGACAGCCCAAACTGAAGCTTTCTTT.

This rearrangement joins TRBV5-1 to TRBJ2-3; 7 bases align to TRBD1. Trimming cost V 4 bases and J 2 bases; bases outside gene matches: 7. The CDR3 contains 15 residues. Per the germline V gene, CDR1 is SGHRS and CDR2 is YFSETQ. The CDR3 protein is CASSTGQVYTDTQYF. For the CDR3, the DNA is TGCGCCAGCAGCACCGGACAGGTCTACACAGATACGCAGTATTTT.

This chain connects TRBV27 to TRBJ2-1; TRBD2 matches 10 bases. CDR1 MNHEY and CDR2 SMNVEV come from the germline V gene (reference sequence). The CDR3 totals 18 residues. The ends lost 2 bases at V and 2 bases at J; junction bases unmatched: 9. The CDR3 DNA is TGTGCCAGCAGTTTACGTGGCCGTCTAGCGGGGGCCTACAATGAGCAGTTCTTC. Protein product: CASSLRGRLAGAYNEQFF.